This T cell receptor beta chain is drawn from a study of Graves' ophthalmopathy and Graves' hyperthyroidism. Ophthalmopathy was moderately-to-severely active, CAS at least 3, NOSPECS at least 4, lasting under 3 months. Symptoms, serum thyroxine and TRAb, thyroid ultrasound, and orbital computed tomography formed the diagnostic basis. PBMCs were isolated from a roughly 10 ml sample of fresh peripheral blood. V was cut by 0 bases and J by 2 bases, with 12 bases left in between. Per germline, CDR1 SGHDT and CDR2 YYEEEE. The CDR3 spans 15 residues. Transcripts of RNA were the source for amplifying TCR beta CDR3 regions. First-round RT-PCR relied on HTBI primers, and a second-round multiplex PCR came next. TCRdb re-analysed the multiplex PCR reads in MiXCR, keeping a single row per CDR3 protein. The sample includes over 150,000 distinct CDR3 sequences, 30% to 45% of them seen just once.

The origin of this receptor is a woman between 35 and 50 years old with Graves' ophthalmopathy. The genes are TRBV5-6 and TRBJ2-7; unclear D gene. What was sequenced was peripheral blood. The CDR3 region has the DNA TGTGCCAGCAGCTTGGTGGGTGCAAGAACCTACGAGCAGTACTTC. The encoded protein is CASSLVGARTYEQYF.